Following are 27 T cell receptor beta chains from one sample sequenced in a study of T-cell memory formation after mild COVID-19. One entry per CDR3 protein, called by TCRdb with MiXCR from the 5' RACE reads. The sample carries about 540,000 distinct CDR3 sequences, roughly 20% recorded once. The specimen was PBMCs or a T cell subset sorted from them (not recorded which). The receptors were sampled from an adult woman who had mild COVID-19 (a few samples of this study predate the infection). Cell type and time point are not known.

The sample holds many counts of this clonotype. V and J are TRBV7-2 and TRBJ2-7; 7 bases match TRBD2. The length of the CDR3 is 12 residues. Trimming removed 5 bases from V and 3 bases from J; junction bases left unmatched: 1. Germline V gene data show CDR1 as SGHTA and CDR2 as FQGNSA. The CDR3 nucleotides are TGTGCCAGCAGCCGGGACTACTACGAGCAGTACTTC. It codes for CASSRDYYEQYF.

The rearrangement uses TRBV5-1 and TRBJ1-3, with D uncertain. The CDR3 has 14 residues. Trimming cost V 1 base and J 4 bases, with 9 bases left between them. Germline CDR1 reads SGHRS; CDR2 reads YFSETQ. The CDR3 region is CASSLSTPGNTIYF. The DNA for the CDR3 is TGCGCCAGCAGCTTGAGTACGCCCGGAAACACCATATATTTT.

The DNA of the CDR3 is TGTGCCAGCAGCCCTCGGGACAGGGTCGACGAGCAGTACTTC. Translation: CASSPRDRVDEQYF. The J gene is TRBJ2-7, the V gene TRBV7-9; 9 nucleotides align to TRBD1. The CDR3 sequence is 14 residues long. Germline-derived CDR1 and CDR2 are SEHNR and FQNEAQ (reference sequence). V lost 5 bases to trimming and J lost 5 bases; unmatched junction nucleotides: 7.

This clonotype has more than one count but fewer than ten. The chain uses TRBV7-2 and TRBJ2-3; TRBD2 matches at 13 bases. The J segment lost 3 bases and the V segment lost 5 bases, leaving 5 bases of the junction unmatched. The CDR3 totals 16 residues. Germline V gene lookup returns CDR1 SGHTA and CDR2 FQGNSA. The CDR3 loop reads CASSDRLAGGTDTQYF. CDR3 coding DNA: TGTGCCAGCAGCGACCGACTAGCGGGGGGTACAGATACGCAGTATTTT.

This clonotype showed up many times. This chain connects TRBV4-1 to TRBJ2-7; maybe TRBD1 (6 bases). The CDR3 consists of 13 residues. CDR1 and CDR2 from the germline V gene are MGHRA and YSYEKL. V was shortened by 2 bases and J by 1 base, with 6 bases between the two germline ends. The CDR3, as DNA: TGCGCCAGCAGCCAAACAGGGTCCTACGAGCAGTACTTC. It yields the protein CASSQTGSYEQYF.

This clonotype was seen at least ten times. V and J are TRBV12-3 or TRBV12-4 and TRBJ1-1; D gene unclear. Trimming left V 3 bases short and J 2 bases short, with 10 bases between. This CDR3 region has 14 residues. CDR3 residues: CASSFGGVNTEAFF. The CDR3 DNA sequence: TGTGCCAGCAGTTTTGGCGGGGTAAACACTGAAGCTTTCTTT.

The chain uses TRBV27 and TRBJ2-6; the D is unclear. The CDR3 loop spans 17 amino acids. V was pared by 8 bases and J by 3 bases, with 20 bases between. Germline V lookup: CDR1 MNHEY, CDR2 SMNVEV (reference sequence). The CDR3 coding sequence is TGTGCCAGCCGTCCCGGGCCCCCAGTCTATGGGGCCAACGTCCTGACTTTC. This sequence encodes CASRPGPPVYGANVLTF.

About this clonotype: At one end, the junction sequence differs from germline, possibly due to a read error. This chain connects TRBV4-3 to TRBJ2-7, with D possibly being TRBD1 (5 bases). This CDR3 is 13 amino acids long. The germline V gene encodes CDR1 LGHNA and CDR2 YSLEER. The CDR3 sequence is CASSQDLQTRRDF. In DNA form, the CDR3 reads TGCGCCAGCAGCCAAGATTTGCAAACCCGCAGGGACTTC.

The CDR3 bases are TGTGCCAGCAGTCAATCCGGGGCCCGAGGAGATACGCAGTATTTT. It codes for CASSQSGARGDTQYF. This sequence joins TRBV27 and TRBJ2-3, with D possibly being TRBD1 or TRBD2 (5 bases each). V was clipped by 5 bases and J by 5 bases, with 17 bases between them. The CDR3 is made up of 15 amino acids. CDR1 and CDR2 (germline): MNHEY, SMNVEV (reference sequence).

V and J are TRBV5-4 and TRBJ1-2; 8 bases agree with TRBD1. The CDR3 consists of 14 residues. In germline, CDR1 is SGHNT, CDR2 YYREEE (reference sequence). V shed 2 bases, J shed 7 bases, and the junction held 7 bases outside the gene matches. This CDR3 reads CASSFRQGSGGYTF. Written as DNA, the CDR3 is TGTGCCAGCAGCTTCCGACAGGGGAGTGGTGGCTACACCTTC.

The chain employs TRBV3-1 and TRBJ2-1; TRBD2 agrees at 13 bases. V lost 5 bases, J lost 8 bases, and 9 bases stayed unmatched. CDR1 and CDR2 (germline): LGHDT, YNNKEL (reference sequence). The CDR3 consists of 16 residues. CDR3 loop: CASSSEFGLAGDEQFF. The DNA of the CDR3 is TGTGCCAGCAGCTCGGAGTTTGGACTAGCGGGAGATGAGCAGTTCTTC.

This clonotype was counted between two and nine times. V usage is TRBV29-1 and J usage is TRBJ2-5; the match to TRBD2 covers 13 bases. In germline, CDR1 is SQVTM, CDR2 ANQGSEA. V lost 3 bases and J lost 0; bases outside the gene matches: 10. The length of the CDR3 is 18 residues. The CDR3 DNA reads TGCAGCGTTGATGGACTAGCGGGAGACGGGCTGTACCAAGAGACCCAGTACTTC. Amino acids: CSVDGLAGDGLYQETQYF.

This clonotype came up a few times. The chain has TRBV27 and TRBJ1-2; 8 bases agree with TRBD1. Trimming cost V 4 bases and J 9 bases; bases outside gene matches: 7. CDR1 is MNHEY and CDR2 is SMNVEV in the germline V gene (reference sequence). This CDR3 contains 13 residues. The CDR3 here is CASSSQGAGSYTF. The CDR3, as DNA: TGTGCCAGCAGTTCCCAGGGGGCTGGAAGCTACACCTTC.

This clonotype was seen more than once but under ten times. This chain uses TRBV5-6 with TRBJ2-7; D might be TRBD1 or TRBD2, each matching 6 bases. The germline V gene has CDR1 SGHDT and CDR2 YYEEEE. This CDR3 is built from 12 residues. Trimming removed 2 bases from V and 6 bases from J, with 9 bases in between. The CDR3 region has the DNA TGTGCCAGCAGCTTAGGGGGGTTCGAGCAGTACTTC. Translated, it gives CASSLGGFEQYF. The full variable domain, its missing parts supplied by reference TRBV5-6 and TRBJ2-7, is DAGVTQSPTHLIKTRGQQVTLRCSPKSGHDTVSWYQQALGQGPQFIFQYYEEEERQRGNFPDRFSGHQFPNYSSELNVNALLLGDSALYLCASSLGGFEQYFGPGTRLTVT.

This clonotype was found a few times. V is TRBV7-9 and J is TRBJ1-2; D gene uncertain. The length of the CDR3 is 11 residues. The V and J ends lost 7 bases and 4 bases respectively, with 7 bases between them. Looked up from germline, CDR1 is SEHNR and CDR2 is FQNEAQ (reference sequence). The DNA of the CDR3 is TGTGCCAGCACAGCAGGCTATGGCTACACCTTC. Protein product: CASTAGYGYTF.

This clonotype was seen more than once but under ten times. In DNA, the CDR3 is TGTGCCAGCAGCTTCCAACCCGGGACACAAAACAATGAGCAGTTCTTC. The encoded protein is CASSFQPGTQNNEQFF. The chain recombines TRBV7-2 with TRBJ2-1; D may be TRBD1 (6 bases). This CDR3 has 16 residues. CDR1 is SGHTA and CDR2 is FQGNSA in the germline V gene. The V end lost 3 bases, the J end lost 5 bases, and 17 bases lay between the germline ends.

This clonotype was seen a few times. The rearrangement uses TRBV14 and TRBJ2-7; 13 positions agree with TRBD2. CDR1 and CDR2 from the germline V gene are SGHDN and FVKESK. The CDR3 totals 15 residues. Trimming took 4 bases from V and 5 from J; bases not matched to a gene: 5. CDR3 sequence: CASSLLAGGPDEQYF. CDR3 in DNA: TGTGCCAGCAGCCTACTAGCGGGAGGGCCCGACGAGCAGTACTTC. The variable domain in full, completed from reference TRBV14 and TRBJ2-7, reads EAGVTQFPSHSVIEKGQTVTLRCDPISGHDNLYWYRRVMGKEIKFLLHFVKESKQDESGMPNNRFLAERTGGTYSTLKVQPAELEDSGVYFCASSLLAGGPDEQYFGPGTRLTVT.

This clonotype was found a few times. The rearrangement uses TRBV5-1 and TRBJ2-1; 16 bases match TRBD2. The germline gives CDR1 SGHRS, CDR2 YFSETQ. The V gene end was trimmed by 3 bases and the J gene end by 7 bases; junction bases not matched to a gene: 4. CDR3 length equals 16 residues. The DNA for the CDR3 is TGCGCCAGCAGCTGGGGGACTAGCGGGAGGGTAAATGAGCAGTTCTTC. Encoded protein: CASSWGTSGRVNEQFF.

This clonotype was found a few times. CDR3 coding DNA: TGCGCCAGCAGCCCCGGGACGGAAGGAAACACCATATATTTT. It translates to CASSPGTEGNTIYF. The rearrangement joins TRBV5-1 to TRBJ1-3, with D tentatively TRBD1 (5 bases). V lost 4 bases and J 4 bases, leaving 12 bases between the germline ends. The length of the CDR3 is 14 residues. Per germline, CDR1 SGHRS and CDR2 YFSETQ.

This clonotype was counted only a few times. CDR3 sequence reads: CASSTVLVPAGDTQYF. The DNA for the CDR3 is TGTGCCAGCAGTACCGTCCTGGTCCCCGCGGGAGATACGCAGTATTTT. V and J are TRBV28 and TRBJ2-3; tentatively, D is TRBD2 (5 bases). CDR1 and CDR2 from the germline V gene are MDHEN and SYDVKM. V lost 5 bases and J lost 5, with 20 bases in between. The CDR3 is 16 residues long. The variable domain in full, completed from reference TRBV28 and TRBJ2-3, reads DVKVTQSSRYLVKRTGEKVFLECVQDMDHENMFWYRQDPGLGLRLIYFSYDVKMKEKGDIPEGYSVSREKKERFSLILESASTNQTSMYLCASSTVLVPAGDTQYFGPGTRLTVL.

The J gene is TRBJ2-1, the V gene TRBV29-1, with 7 bases aligning to TRBD1. With V trimmed by 4 bases and J by 0 bases, 3 bases remained unmatched. Germline values: CDR1 SQVTM, CDR2 ANQGSEA. The CDR3 sequence is 14 residues long. For the CDR3, the DNA is TGCAGCGTTGCCTACAGGGGCTCCTACAATGAGCAGTTCTTC. This codes for CSVAYRGSYNEQFF.

The chain combines TRBV29-1 with TRBJ2-1; 8 bases are shared with TRBD2. The germline gives CDR1 SQVTM, CDR2 ANQGSEA. The CDR3 consists of 14 residues. With V trimmed by 4 bases and J by 9 bases, 11 bases remained unmatched. The CDR3 coding sequence is TGCAGCGTTGGGGGCCGGGGGGGCCTGATTGAGCAGTTCTTC. It is translated as CSVGGRGGLIEQFF.

The chain recombines TRBV5-1 with TRBJ2-1; tentatively, D is TRBD2 (5 bases). CDR3 size: 15 residues. CDR1 and CDR2 (germline): SGHRS, YFSETQ. Trimming stripped 0 bases from V and 1 base from J, with 8 bases between. In DNA, the CDR3 is TGCGCCAGCAGCTTGGAGCCGGGGTCCTACAATGAGCAGTTCTTC. As protein: CASSLEPGSYNEQFF.

This clonotype was counted only a few times. The chain links TRBV5-6 to TRBJ2-6, with D perhaps TRBD2 (6 bases). V gave up 4 bases and J gave up 5 bases, with 13 bases separating them. From germline, CDR1 is SGHDT and CDR2 YYEEEE. The CDR3 spans 15 residues. CDR3: CASSLGRHWANVLTF. In DNA, the CDR3 is TGTGCCAGCAGCCTAGGGAGGCACTGGGCCAACGTCCTGACTTTC.

This clonotype came up a few times. The V gene is TRBV5-1, the J gene TRBJ2-5; TRBD2 might be the D (6 bases). Germline CDR1 is SGHRS and CDR2 is YFSETQ. This CDR3 comprises 15 residues. Trimming removed 0 bases at V and 5 bases at J, with 14 bases between. The CDR3 bases are TGCGCCAGCAGCTTGGTCCAGGGCGGAGGGGAGACCCAGTACTTC. It translates to CASSLVQGGGETQYF. The full variable domain, its missing parts supplied by reference TRBV5-1 and TRBJ2-5, is KAGVTQTPRYLIKTRGQQVTLSCSPISGHRSVSWYQQTPGQGLQFLFEYFSETQRNKGNFPGRFSGRQFSNSRSEMNVSTLELGDSALYLCASSLVQGGGETQYFGPGTRLLVL.

This clonotype is categorized as medium-sized. This sequence joins TRBV5-1 and TRBJ2-5, with D unclear. Germline V lookup: CDR1 SGHRS, CDR2 YFSETQ. CDR3 length: 14 amino acids. Deletions cut 0 bases from V and 2 bases from J, with 8 bases between. The CDR3 is CASSLDSQQETQYF. CDR3 DNA: TGCGCCAGCAGCTTGGACAGTCAACAAGAGACCCAGTACTTC. The full variable domain, rest sourced from reference TRBV5-1 and TRBJ2-5, is KAGVTQTPRYLIKTRGQQVTLSCSPISGHRSVSWYQQTPGQGLQFLFEYFSETQRNKGNFPGRFSGRQFSNSRSEMNVSTLELGDSALYLCASSLDSQQETQYFGPGTRLLVL.

The rearrangement links TRBV12-3 or TRBV12-4 to TRBJ1-1, with D unclear. The V end was cut by 2 bases, the J end by 4 bases, with 8 bases between. The CDR3 consists of 13 residues. The chain's CDR3 is CASSLKGFTEAFF. CDR3 in DNA: TGTGCCAGCAGTTTAAAGGGTTTCACTGAAGCTTTCTTT.